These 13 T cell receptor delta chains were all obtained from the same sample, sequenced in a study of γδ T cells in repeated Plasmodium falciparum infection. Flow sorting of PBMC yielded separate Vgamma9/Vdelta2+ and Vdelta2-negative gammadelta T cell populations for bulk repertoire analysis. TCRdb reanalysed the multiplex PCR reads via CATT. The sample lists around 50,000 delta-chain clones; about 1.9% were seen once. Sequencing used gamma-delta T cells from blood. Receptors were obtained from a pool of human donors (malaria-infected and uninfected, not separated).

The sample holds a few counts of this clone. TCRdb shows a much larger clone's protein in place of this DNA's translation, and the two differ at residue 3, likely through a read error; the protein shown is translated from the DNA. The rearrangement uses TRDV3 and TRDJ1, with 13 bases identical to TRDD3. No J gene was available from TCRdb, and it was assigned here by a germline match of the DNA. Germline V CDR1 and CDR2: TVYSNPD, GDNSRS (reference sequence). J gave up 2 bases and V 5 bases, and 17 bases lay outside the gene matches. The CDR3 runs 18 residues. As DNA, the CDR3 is TGTGCCCTTACCCCAGTACTGGGGGATACGGAGATGACCGATAAACTCATCTTT. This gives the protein CALTPVLGDTEMTDKLIF.

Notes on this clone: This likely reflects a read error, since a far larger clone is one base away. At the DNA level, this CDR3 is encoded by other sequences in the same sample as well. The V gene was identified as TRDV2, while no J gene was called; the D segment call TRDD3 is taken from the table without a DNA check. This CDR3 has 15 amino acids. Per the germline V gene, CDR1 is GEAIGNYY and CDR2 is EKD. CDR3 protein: CAWATGGYYGNKLIF. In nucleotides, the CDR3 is TGTGCCTGGGCTACTGGGGGATACTATGGGAATAAGCTCATCTTT.

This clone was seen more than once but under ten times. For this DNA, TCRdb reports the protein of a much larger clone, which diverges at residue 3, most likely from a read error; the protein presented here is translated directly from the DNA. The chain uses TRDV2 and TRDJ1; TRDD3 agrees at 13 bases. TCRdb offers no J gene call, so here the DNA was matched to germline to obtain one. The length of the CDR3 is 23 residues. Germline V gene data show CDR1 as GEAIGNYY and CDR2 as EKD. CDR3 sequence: CASDTVKGQILGDTDRYTDKLIF. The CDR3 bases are TGTGCCAGTGACACCGTAAAAGGTCAGATACTGGGGGATACGGACAGGTACACCGATAAACTCATCTTT.

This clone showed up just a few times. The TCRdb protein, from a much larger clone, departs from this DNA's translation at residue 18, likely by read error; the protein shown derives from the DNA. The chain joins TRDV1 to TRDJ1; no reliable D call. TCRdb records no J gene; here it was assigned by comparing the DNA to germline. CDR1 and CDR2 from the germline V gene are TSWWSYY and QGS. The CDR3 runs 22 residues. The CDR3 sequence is CALGTAPKMPRDRALGTEKLIF. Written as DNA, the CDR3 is TGTGCTCTTGGGACCGCTCCCAAAATGCCGCGTGATAGGGCACTCGGGACCGAGAAACTCATCTTT.

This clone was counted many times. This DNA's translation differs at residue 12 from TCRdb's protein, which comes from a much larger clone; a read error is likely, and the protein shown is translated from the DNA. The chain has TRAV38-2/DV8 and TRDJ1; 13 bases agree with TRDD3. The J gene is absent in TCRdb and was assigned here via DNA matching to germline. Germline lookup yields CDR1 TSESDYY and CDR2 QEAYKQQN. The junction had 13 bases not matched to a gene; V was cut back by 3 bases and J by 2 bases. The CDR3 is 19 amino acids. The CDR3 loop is CAYRMLLGDTGSWTDKLIF. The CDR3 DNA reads TGTGCTTATAGGATGCTACTGGGGGATACGGGTTCTTGGACCGATAAACTCATCTTT.

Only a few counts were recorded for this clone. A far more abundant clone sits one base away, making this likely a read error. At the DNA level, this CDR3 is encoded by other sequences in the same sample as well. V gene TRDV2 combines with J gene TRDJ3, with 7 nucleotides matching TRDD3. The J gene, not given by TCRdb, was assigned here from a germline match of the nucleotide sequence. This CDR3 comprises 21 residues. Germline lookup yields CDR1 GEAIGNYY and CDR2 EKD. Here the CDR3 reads CACDTSMGTGVGPWDTRQMFF. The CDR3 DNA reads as TGTGCCTGTGACACCTCCATGGGCACTGGGGTCGGCCCCTGGGACACCCGGCAGATGTTTTTC.

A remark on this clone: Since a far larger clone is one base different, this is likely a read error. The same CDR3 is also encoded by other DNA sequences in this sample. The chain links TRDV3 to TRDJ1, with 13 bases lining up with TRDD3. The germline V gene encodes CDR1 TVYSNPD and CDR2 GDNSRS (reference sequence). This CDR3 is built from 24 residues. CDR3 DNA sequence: TGTGCCTTTAGCTACCCTTCCTACTTAGGGGATGTACTGGGGGATACGCTGTACACCGATAAACTTATCTTT. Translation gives CAFSYPSYLGDVLGDTLYTDKLIF.

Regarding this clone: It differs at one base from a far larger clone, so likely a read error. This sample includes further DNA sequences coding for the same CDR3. In nucleotides, the CDR3 is TGTGCTACCTGCCGTGGGGGATATGCGTCTGGACTCATCTTT. This codes for CATCRGGYASGLIF. The chain combines TRDV3 with TRDJ1; the match to TRDD3 covers 9 bases. The J gene was not available in TCRdb and was assigned here by matching the DNA to germline segments. The CDR3 has 14 residues. Germline loops: CDR1 TVYSNPD, CDR2 GDNSRS (reference sequence).

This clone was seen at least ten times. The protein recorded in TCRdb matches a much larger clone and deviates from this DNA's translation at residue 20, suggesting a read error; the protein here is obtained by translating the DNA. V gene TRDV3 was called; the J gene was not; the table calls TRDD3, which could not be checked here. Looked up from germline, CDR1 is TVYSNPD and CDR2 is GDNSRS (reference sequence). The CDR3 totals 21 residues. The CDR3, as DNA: TGTGCCTTTTGCCGGGCCTTCAAGTCGATGAGGGACAACTCGTACACCGATAAACTCACCTTT. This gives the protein CAFCRAFKSMRDNSYTDKLTF.

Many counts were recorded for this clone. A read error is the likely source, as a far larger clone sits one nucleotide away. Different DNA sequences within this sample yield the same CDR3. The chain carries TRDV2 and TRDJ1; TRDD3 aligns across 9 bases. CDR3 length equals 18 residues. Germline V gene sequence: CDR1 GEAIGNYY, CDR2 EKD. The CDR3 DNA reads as TGTGCCTGTGACACCGGTTCCTTACTGGGGGAGCACCCCGATAAACTTATCTTT. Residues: CACDTGSLLGEHPDKLIF.

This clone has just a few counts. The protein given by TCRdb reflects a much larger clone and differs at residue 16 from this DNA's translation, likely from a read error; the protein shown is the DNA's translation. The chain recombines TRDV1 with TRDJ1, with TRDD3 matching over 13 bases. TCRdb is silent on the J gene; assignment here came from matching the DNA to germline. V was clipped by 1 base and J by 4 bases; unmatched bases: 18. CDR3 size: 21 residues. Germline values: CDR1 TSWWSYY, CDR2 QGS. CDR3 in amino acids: CALGEQSYRVLGDTRSDKLIF. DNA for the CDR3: TGTGCTCTTGGGGAACAATCCTACCGAGTACTGGGGGATACGCGTAGCGATAAACTCATCTTT.

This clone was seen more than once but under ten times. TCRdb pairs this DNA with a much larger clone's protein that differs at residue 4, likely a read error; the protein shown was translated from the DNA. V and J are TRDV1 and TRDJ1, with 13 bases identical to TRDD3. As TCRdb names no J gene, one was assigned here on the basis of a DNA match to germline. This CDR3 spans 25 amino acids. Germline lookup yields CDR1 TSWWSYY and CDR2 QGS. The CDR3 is CALEEGSYFLSTYWGIRWYTDKLIF. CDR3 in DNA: TGTGCTCTTGAGGAAGGTTCGTACTTCCTATCGACATACTGGGGGATACGCTGGTACACCGATAAACTCATCTTT.

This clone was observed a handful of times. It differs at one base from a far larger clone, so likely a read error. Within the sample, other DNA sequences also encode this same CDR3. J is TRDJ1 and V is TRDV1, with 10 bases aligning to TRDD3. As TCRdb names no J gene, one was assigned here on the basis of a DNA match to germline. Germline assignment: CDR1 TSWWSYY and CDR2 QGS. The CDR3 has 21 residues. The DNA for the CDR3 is TGTGCTCTAGGGGAGTCCGACCCCGCACACTGGGGGATCCTCTGGGGAAAGAAACTCATCTTT. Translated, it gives CALGESDPAHWGILWGKKLIF.